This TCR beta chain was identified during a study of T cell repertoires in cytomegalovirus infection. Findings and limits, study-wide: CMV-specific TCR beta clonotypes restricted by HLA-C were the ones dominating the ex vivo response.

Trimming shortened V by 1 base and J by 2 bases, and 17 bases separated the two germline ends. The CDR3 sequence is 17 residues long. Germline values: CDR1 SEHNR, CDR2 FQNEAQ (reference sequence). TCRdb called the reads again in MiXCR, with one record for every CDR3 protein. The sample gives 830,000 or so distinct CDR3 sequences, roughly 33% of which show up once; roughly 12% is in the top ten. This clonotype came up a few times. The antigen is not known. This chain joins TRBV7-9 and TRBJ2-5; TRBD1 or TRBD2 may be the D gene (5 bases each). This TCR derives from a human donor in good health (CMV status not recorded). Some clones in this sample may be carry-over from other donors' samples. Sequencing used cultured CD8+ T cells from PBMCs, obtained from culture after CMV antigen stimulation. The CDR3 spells CASSLDGGPGGQETQYF. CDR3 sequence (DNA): TGTGCCAGCAGCTTAGATGGGGGACCCGGCGGGCAAGAGACCCAGTACTTC. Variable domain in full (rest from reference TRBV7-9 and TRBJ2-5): DTGVSQNPRHKITKRGQNVTFRCDPISEHNRLYWYRQTLGQGPEFLTYFQNEAQLEKSRLLSDRFSAERPKGSFSTLEIQRTEQGDSAMYLCASSLDGGPGGQETQYFGPGTRLLVL.